The source of this TCR beta chain is a study of cytomegalovirus exposure and HLA in healthy donors. The repertoire was sequenced with immunoSEQ multiplex PCR; TCRdb's copy has only in-frame clones and lacks some. The sample gives 120,000 or so clones, roughly 83% of which show up once; around 5% is in the top ten. With V trimmed by 4 bases and J by 0 bases, 4 bases remained unmatched. Looked up from germline, CDR1 is ENHRY and CDR2 is SYGVKD. CDR3 length: 16 amino acids. Study-level results: Among TCR beta chains, those listed as cytomegalovirus-associated numbered approximately 150. Through in vitro validation, three CMV-associated chains were shown to be specific for CMV antigens.

Comments on this clone: Its antigen is unidentified.

The sequence was collected from a man aged 18-30 years in good health and CMV-seronegative. Sequencing used PBMCs. V and J are TRBV10-3 and TRBJ2-4, with 9 nucleotides matching TRBD1. CDR3 DNA sequence: TGTGCCATCAGTGGGGGGACAGGGCTAGCCAAAAACATTCAGTACTTC. It encodes CAISGGTGLAKNIQYF.